This TCR beta chain was sequenced for a study of T cell responses to AZD1222 COVID-19 vaccine. Study-wide findings and caveats: Most donors were white British, females outnumbered males, and clonal diversity was possibly underestimated. Reports say nearly half of spike-specific TCRs go after unmutated variant regions. The breadth and depth of Spike-specific TCRs increased once two AZD1222 doses had been given.

Of note for this clone: Its antigen is still unknown.

The method was immunoSEQ multiplex PCR; TCRdb's version includes in-frame clones alone and lacks a portion of them. The sample yields roughly 200,000 clones, around 94% seen once. The CDR3 loop spans 16 amino acids. Per the germline V gene, CDR1 is SGHTA and CDR2 is FQGTGA. V was clipped by 5 bases and J by 2 bases; unmatched bases: 5. This receptor was obtained from an adult who received the MenACWY meningococcal vaccine as a control. The input for sequencing was peripheral blood, taken 28 days after the second dose of the MenACWY control vaccine. V is TRBV7-3 and J is TRBJ2-3, with 12 bases fitting TRBD2. The CDR3: CASSRGLAGHTDTQYF. CDR3 in DNA: TGTGCCAGCAGCCGAGGACTAGCGGGGCACACAGATACGCAGTATTTT.